This T cell receptor (beta chain) derives from a study of T cell responses to AZD1222 COVID-19 vaccine. Only in-frame clones appear in the TCRdb table, and some are missing; sequencing was by immunoSEQ multiplex PCR. The sample shows 120,000 to 150,000 clones, approximately 90% of them seen only once. This CDR3 has 14 amino acids. Trimming took 3 bases from V and 5 from J, leaving 12 bases between them. Germline V gives CDR1 MRHNA, CDR2 SNTAGT. Study observations and caveats: Just six people given AZD1222 tested seropositive at baseline.

On this clone: Its target is not known.

This TCR was sampled from an adult in good health. The sample here was peripheral blood, taken on day 0 of AZD1222 vaccination. The chain uses TRBV6-4 and TRBJ2-3; D possibly matches TRBD1 or TRBD2 (5 bases each). This CDR3 reads CASSERGERDTQYF. CDR3 coding DNA: TGTGCCAGCAGTGAACGAGGGGAACGAGATACGCAGTATTTT.